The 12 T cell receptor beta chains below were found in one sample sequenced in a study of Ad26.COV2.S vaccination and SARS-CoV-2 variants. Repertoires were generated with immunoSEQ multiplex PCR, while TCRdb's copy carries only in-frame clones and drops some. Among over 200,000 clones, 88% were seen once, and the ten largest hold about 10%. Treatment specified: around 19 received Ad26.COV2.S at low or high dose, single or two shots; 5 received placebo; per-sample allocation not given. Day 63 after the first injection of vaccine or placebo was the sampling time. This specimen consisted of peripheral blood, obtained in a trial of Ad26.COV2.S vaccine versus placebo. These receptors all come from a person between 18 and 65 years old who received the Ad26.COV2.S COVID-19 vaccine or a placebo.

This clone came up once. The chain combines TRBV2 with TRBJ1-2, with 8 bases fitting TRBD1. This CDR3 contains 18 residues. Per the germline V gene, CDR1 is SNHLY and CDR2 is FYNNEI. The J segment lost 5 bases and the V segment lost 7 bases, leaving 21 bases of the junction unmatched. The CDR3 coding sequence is TGTGCCAGCACCCCGGGGGCTGGACAGGGAAAGAGTCTTTATGGCTACACCTTC. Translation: CASTPGAGQGKSLYGYTF. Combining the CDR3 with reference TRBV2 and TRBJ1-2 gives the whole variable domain EPEVTQTPSHQVTQMGQEVILRCVPISNHLYFYWYRQILGQKVEFLVSFYNNEISEKSEIFDDQFSVERPDGSNFTLKIRSTKLEDSAMYFCASTPGAGQGKSLYGYTFGSGTRLTVV.

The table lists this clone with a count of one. CDR3 loop: CASSPSRTGHTDTQYF. DNA of the CDR3: TGTGCCAGCTCACCATCCAGGACAGGGCACACAGATACGCAGTATTTT. The chain couples TRBV18 to TRBJ2-3, with 8 bases aligning to TRBD1. Germline CDR1 KGHSH, CDR2 LQKENI. With 2 bases clipped from V and 2 bases from J, the junction kept 6 bases outside the gene matches. This CDR3 has 16 residues.

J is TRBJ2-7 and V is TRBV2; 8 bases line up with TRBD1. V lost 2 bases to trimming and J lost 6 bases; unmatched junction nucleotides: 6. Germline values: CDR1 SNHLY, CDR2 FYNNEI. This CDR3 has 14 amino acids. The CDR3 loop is CASSETRGLGEQYF. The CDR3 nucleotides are TGTGCCAGCAGTGAAACCAGGGGGCTAGGCGAGCAGTACTTC.

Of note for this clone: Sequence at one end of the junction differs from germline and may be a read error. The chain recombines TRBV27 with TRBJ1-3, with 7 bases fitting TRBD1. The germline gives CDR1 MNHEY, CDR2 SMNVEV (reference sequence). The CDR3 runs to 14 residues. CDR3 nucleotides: TGTGCCAGCAGTGCCGACAGGGCTGGGAACACCATATATTTT. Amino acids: CASSADRAGNTIYF.

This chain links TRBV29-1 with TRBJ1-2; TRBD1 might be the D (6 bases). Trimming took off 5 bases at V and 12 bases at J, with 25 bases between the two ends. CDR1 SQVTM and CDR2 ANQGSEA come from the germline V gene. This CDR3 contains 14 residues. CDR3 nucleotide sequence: TGCAGCGTTCGCGGCGAGGATGGGACACCCGGTCACACCTTC. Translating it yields CSVRGEDGTPGHTF.

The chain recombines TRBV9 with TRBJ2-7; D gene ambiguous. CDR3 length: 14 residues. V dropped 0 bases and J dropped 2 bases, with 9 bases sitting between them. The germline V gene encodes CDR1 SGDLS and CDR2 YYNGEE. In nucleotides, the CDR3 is TGTGCCAGCAGCGTAGGTCTCAGTCCCTACGAGCAGTACTTC. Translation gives CASSVGLSPYEQYF.

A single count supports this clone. The CDR3 sequence is CASSFPRTGGEEKLFF. The CDR3, as DNA: TGTGCCAGCAGCTTTCCACGGACAGGGGGTGAGGAAAAACTGTTTTTT. The chain employs TRBV7-9 and TRBJ1-4; 10 bases align to TRBD1. The CDR3 extends over 16 amino acids. Germline V CDR1 and CDR2: SEHNR, FQNEAQ (reference sequence). Trimming cost V 3 bases and J 8 bases; bases outside gene matches: 9. Drawing the rest from reference TRBV7-9 and TRBJ1-4, the complete variable domain is DTGVSQNPRHKITKRGQNVTFRCDPISEHNRLYWYRQTLGQGPEFLTYFQNEAQLEKSRLLSDRFSAERPKGSFSTLEIQRTEQGDSAMYLCASSFPRTGGEEKLFFGSGTQLSVL.

DNA for the CDR3: TGTGCCAGCAGCCCTACTCGGGGGGAATACGAGCAGTACTTC. It is translated as CASSPTRGEYEQYF. This chain uses TRBV3-1 (or the pseudogene TRBV3-2) with TRBJ2-7; 7 nucleotides line up with TRBD2. Germline V gene data show CDR1 as LGHDT and CDR2 as YNNKEL (reference sequence). The CDR3 contains 14 residues. Unmatched junction bases numbered 7, after V lost 4 bases and J lost 4 bases.

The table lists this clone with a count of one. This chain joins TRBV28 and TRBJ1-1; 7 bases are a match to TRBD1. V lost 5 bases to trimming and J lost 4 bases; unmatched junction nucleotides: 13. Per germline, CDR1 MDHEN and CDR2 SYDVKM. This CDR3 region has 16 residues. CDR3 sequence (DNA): TGTGCCAGCAGTACCACAAGTAGGGGGCGCCGCACTGAAGCTTTCTTT. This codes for CASSTTSRGRRTEAFF.

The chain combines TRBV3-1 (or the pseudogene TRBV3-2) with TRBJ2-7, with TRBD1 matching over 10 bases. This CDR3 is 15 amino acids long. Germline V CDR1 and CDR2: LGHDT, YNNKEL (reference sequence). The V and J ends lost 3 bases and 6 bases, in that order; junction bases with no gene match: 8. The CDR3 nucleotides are TGTGCCAGCAGCCAGCTGGGACAGGGGAGCAGCGAGCAGTACTTC. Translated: CASSQLGQGSSEQYF.

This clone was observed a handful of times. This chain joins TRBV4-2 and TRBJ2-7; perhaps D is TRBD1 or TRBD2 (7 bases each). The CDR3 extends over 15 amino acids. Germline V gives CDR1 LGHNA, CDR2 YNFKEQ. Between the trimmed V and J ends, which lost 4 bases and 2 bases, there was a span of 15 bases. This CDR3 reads CASSPQGGGTYEQYF. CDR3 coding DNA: TGTGCCAGCAGCCCCCAGGGGGGGGGAACCTACGAGCAGTACTTC.

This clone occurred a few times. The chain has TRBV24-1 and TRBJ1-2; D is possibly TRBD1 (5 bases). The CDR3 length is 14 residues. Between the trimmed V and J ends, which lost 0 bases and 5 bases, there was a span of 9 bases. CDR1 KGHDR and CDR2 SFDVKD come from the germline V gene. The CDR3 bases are TGTGCCACCAGTGATTTGCACAGGACATATGGCTACACCTTC. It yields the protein CATSDLHRTYGYTF.